This entry lists 2 T cell receptor beta chains sequenced from one sample in a study of Tregs in tolerant kidney transplant recipients. TCRdb keeps only in-frame clones here, not all; method: immunoSEQ multiplex PCR. Of about 240,000 clones listed, about four fifths are singletons. Sequencing input: CD4+ T cells from blood. The receptors stem from a human donor in good health.

V and J are TRBV9 and TRBJ2-7; a weak D match, TRBD2 (6 bases). Looked up from germline, CDR1 is SGDLS and CDR2 is YYNGEE. CDR3 length: 14 amino acids. V was cut by 3 bases and J by 0 bases, with 10 bases left in between. DNA of the CDR3: TGTGCCAGCAGCGCAAGCGGGCTCTCCTACGAGCAGTACTTC. The encoded protein is CASSASGLSYEQYF. Variable domain in full (rest from reference TRBV9 and TRBJ2-7): DSGVTQTPKHLITATGQRVTLRCSPRSGDLSVYWYQQSLDQGLQFLIQYYNGEERAKGNILERFSAQQFPDLHSELNLSSLELGDSALYFCASSASGLSYEQYFGPGTRLTVT.

The rearrangement uses TRBV5-1 and TRBJ2-2; 8 positions agree with TRBD1. V gave up 2 bases and J gave up 6 bases; unmatched junction bases: 3. The germline V gene encodes CDR1 SGHRS and CDR2 YFSETQ. This CDR3 contains 14 residues. CDR3 nucleotides: TGCGCCAGCAGCTTCCAGGGGGCCCCCGGGGAGCTGTTTTTT. Protein sequence: CASSFQGAPGELFF.